What follows are 25 T cell receptor beta chains derived from one specimen sequenced in a study of shared clonotypes between healthy human individuals. TCRdb's table, derived via immunoSEQ multiplex PCR, lists solely in-frame clones and lacks some. There are about 1.1 million clones in the sample; 70% to 80% occur only once, and 0.89% lies in the top ten. The sample comprised memory CD4+ T cells from PBMCs. Regarding subset: CD45RA-negative fraction. Every receptor here comes from a man between 18 and 35 years old in good health. Some clones in this sample may be carry-over from other donors' samples.

The J gene is TRBJ1-3, the V gene TRBV9; D is uncertain. The germline CDR1 and CDR2 sequences are SGDLS and YYNGEE. Trimming cost V 2 bases and J 0 bases, with 6 bases left between them. The CDR3 extends over 14 amino acids. CDR3 DNA: TGTGCCAGCAGCGTCTATCCCTCTGGAAACACCATATATTTT. It translates to CASSVYPSGNTIYF. Full variable domain (rest looked up from reference TRBV9 and TRBJ1-3): DSGVTQTPKHLITATGQRVTLRCSPRSGDLSVYWYQQSLDQGLQFLIQYYNGEERAKGNILERFSAQQFPDLHSELNLSSLELGDSALYFCASSVYPSGNTIYFGEGSWLTVV.

The J gene is TRBJ2-3, the V gene TRBV2; D not resolved. Between the trimmed V and J ends, which lost 6 bases and 4 bases, there was a span of 8 bases. This CDR3 contains 12 residues. Germline loops: CDR1 SNHLY, CDR2 FYNNEI. In DNA form, the CDR3 reads TGTGCCAGCAGGGGCTATGCAGATACGCAGTATTTT. This sequence encodes CASRGYADTQYF. The variable domain in full, with the rest retrieved from reference TRBV2 and TRBJ2-3, is EPEVTQTPSHQVTQMGQEVILRCVPISNHLYFYWYRQILGQKVEFLVSFYNNEISEKSEIFDDQFSVERPDGSNFTLKIRSTKLEDSAMYFCASRGYADTQYFGPGTRLTVL.

This clone has a single count. The chain combines TRBV10-1 with TRBJ1-1; D ambiguous. Germline loops: CDR1 WNHNN, CDR2 SYGVQD (reference sequence). V dropped 2 bases and J dropped 4 bases, with 11 bases sitting between them. The CDR3 runs to 14 residues. The CDR3 loop reads CASSELPGSTEAFF. CDR3 in DNA: TGCGCCAGCAGTGAGCTACCGGGGAGCACTGAAGCTTTCTTT.

CDR3 nucleotide sequence: TGTGCCAGCAGCTTGTTACGACCGCGAAGGGATGAGCAGTTCTTC. This gives the protein CASSLLRPRRDEQFF. V gene TRBV7-9 combines with J gene TRBJ2-1; D not certain. The germline CDR1 and CDR2 sequences are SEHNR and FQNEAQ (reference sequence). The V end was cut by 3 bases, the J end by 8 bases, with 17 bases between. The CDR3 covers 15 residues.

The chain joins TRBV27 to TRBJ1-2; 9 bases match TRBD1. The V segment lost 6 bases and the J segment 0 bases; nucleotides outside the gene matches: 5. Germline assignment: CDR1 MNHEY and CDR2 SMNVEV (reference sequence). CDR3 length: 15 amino acids. CDR3 sequence (DNA): TGTGCCAGCAGACCGACAGGGGGTTCTAACTATGGCTACACCTTC. This codes for CASRPTGGSNYGYTF.

This chain joins TRBV7-3 and TRBJ1-1; the D is unclear. The germline V gene encodes CDR1 SGHTA and CDR2 FQGTGA. V was cut by 3 bases and J by 0 bases, with 14 bases left in between. This CDR3 has 16 amino acids. In nucleotides, the CDR3 is TGTGCCAGCAGCTTTACCCCTACTCAACTGAACACTGAAGCTTTCTTT. Its translation is CASSFTPTQLNTEAFF.

V usage is TRBV5-4 and J usage is TRBJ2-5; D is ambiguous. Per germline, CDR1 SGHNT and CDR2 YYREEE (reference sequence). Trimming took off 4 bases at V and 1 base at J, with 11 bases between the two ends. CDR3 length: 14 residues. For the CDR3, the DNA is TGTGCCAGCAGCCCCCTTCTAGGCCAAGAGACCCAGTACTTC. Its protein is CASSPLLGQETQYF.

The sample holds a few counts of this clone. CDR3 nucleotide sequence: TGTGCCAGCAGCCCGGACGGCTACTCCTACGAGCAGTACTTC. This codes for CASSPDGYSYEQYF. The chain recombines TRBV7-9 with TRBJ2-7; D unclear. This CDR3 has 14 residues. Trimming took 5 bases from V and 0 from J, leaving 11 bases between them. CDR1 is SEHNR and CDR2 is FQNEAQ in the germline V gene (reference sequence).

The chain joins TRBV2 to TRBJ2-5, with D unresolved. V dropped 3 bases and J dropped 4 bases, with 9 bases sitting between them. CDR3 length: 13 amino acids. CDR1 is SNHLY, CDR2 FYNNEI, per germline. The CDR3 DNA follows: TGTGCCAGCAGTGATAAGGGTCCAGAGACCCAGTACTTC. This codes for CASSDKGPETQYF.

The chain joins TRBV4-3 to TRBJ2-7; 8 nucleotides match TRBD1. Trimming took 1 base from V and 2 from J; bases not matched to a gene: 7. Germline V gene sequence: CDR1 LGHNA, CDR2 YSLEER. This CDR3 is 16 amino acids long. The CDR3 DNA sequence: TGCGCCAGCAGCCAAGGTGGAGGGACAGGTCCCTACGAGCAGTACTTC. Its protein is CASSQGGGTGPYEQYF.

The chain joins TRBV28 to TRBJ1-2; D is unclear. CDR1 is MDHEN, CDR2 SYDVKM, per germline. The CDR3 extends over 13 amino acids. V lost 5 bases to trimming and J lost 8 bases, with 15 bases between them. The DNA for the CDR3 is TGTGCCAGCAGTGGCCGGGTCCCGGGGGGCTACACCTTC. It specifies CASSGRVPGGYTF.

The genes are TRBV7-2 and TRBJ1-2; perhaps TRBD1 as D (5 bases). Between the trimmed V and J ends, which lost 0 bases and 4 bases, there was a span of 6 bases. The CDR3 loop spans 13 amino acids. Germline CDR1 reads SGHTA; CDR2 reads FQGNSA. The chain's CDR3 is CASSLAGVYGYTF. The CDR3 DNA is TGTGCCAGCAGCTTAGCAGGGGTCTATGGCTACACCTTC.

The chain has TRBV18 and TRBJ1-1, with 8 bases that match TRBD1. Germline trimming cut 3 bases from V and 5 bases from J; bases unmatched to any gene: 5. Looked up from germline, CDR1 is KGHSH and CDR2 is LQKENI. The CDR3 sequence is 14 residues long. CDR3 sequence: CASSPVTGDTEAFF. The CDR3 nucleotides are TGTGCCAGCTCACCTGTGACAGGGGATACTGAAGCTTTCTTT.

The chain joins TRBV9 to TRBJ2-7; D is unresolved. V was clipped by 0 bases and J by 0 bases, with 7 bases between them. Germline loops: CDR1 SGDLS, CDR2 YYNGEE. The CDR3 totals 14 residues. This CDR3 is CASSVEKSSYEQYF. CDR3 sequence (DNA): TGTGCCAGCAGCGTAGAAAAAAGCTCCTACGAGCAGTACTTC.

The CDR3 reads CASSLRGGSVGQYF. The CDR3 bases are TGTGCCAGCAGCTTAAGGGGGGGATCGGTTGGGCAGTACTTC. The chain is built from TRBV7-2 and TRBJ2-7; weak D call: TRBD2 (7 bases). CDR3 length: 14 residues. The V and J ends lost 2 bases and 9 bases respectively, with 17 bases between them. Germline V gene data show CDR1 as SGHTA and CDR2 as FQGNSA.

V usage is TRBV7-2 and J usage is TRBJ1-4; TRBD1 might be the D (5 bases). Germline CDR1 is SGHTA and CDR2 is FQGNSA. The CDR3 totals 13 residues. Trimming removed 1 base from V and 10 bases from J, with 10 bases in between. In DNA form, the CDR3 reads TGTGCCAGCAGCTTAGTCAGGGAACGAAAACTGTTTTTT. This codes for CASSLVRERKLFF.

The chain is built from TRBV15 and TRBJ1-4; TRBD1 agrees at 8 bases. V lost 3 bases to trimming and J lost 10 bases; unmatched junction nucleotides: 4. CDR3 length equals 13 residues. Germline assignment: CDR1 LNHNV and CDR2 YYDKDF (reference sequence). The CDR3 here is CATSSDRGGKLFF. Written as DNA, the CDR3 is TGTGCCACCAGCAGCGACAGGGGAGGAAAACTGTTTTTT.

This chain uses TRBV5-5 with TRBJ2-6, with 7 bases aligning to TRBD1. Germline V gives CDR1 SGHKS, CDR2 YYEKEE (reference sequence). The CDR3 has 17 amino acids. With V trimmed by 2 bases and J by 0 bases, 5 bases remained unmatched. The CDR3 nucleotides are TGTGCCAGCAGCTTCGGACAGGTTCTCTCTGGGGCCAACGTCCTGACTTTC. As protein: CASSFGQVLSGANVLTF.

V usage is TRBV6-1 and J usage is TRBJ2-7; D possibly corresponds to TRBD1 (6 bases). From germline, CDR1 is MNHNS and CDR2 SASEGT. The CDR3 has 15 residues. Trimming left V 3 bases short and J 4 bases short, with 16 bases between. The CDR3 DNA reads TGTGCCAGCAGTGAGACGGACAGTGAAGGGTACGAGCAGTACTTC. The encoded protein is CASSETDSEGYEQYF.

This clone was counted a single time. V usage is TRBV6-1 and J usage is TRBJ1-5; D gene ambiguous. The CDR3 is 13 residues long. CDR1 MNHNS and CDR2 SASEGT come from the germline V gene. V dropped 5 bases and J dropped 0 bases, with 5 bases sitting between them. Here the CDR3 DNA reads TGTGCCAGCAGTCCAGGTAGCAATCAGCCCCAGCATTTT. The encoded protein is CASSPGSNQPQHF.

Ten or more counts support this clone. This sequence joins TRBV11-2 and TRBJ2-7; 9 nucleotides agree with TRBD2. Germline V gene data show CDR1 as SGHAT and CDR2 as FQNNGV. The CDR3 covers 16 residues. V was pared by 3 bases and J by 4 bases, with 10 bases of the junction left unmatched. The CDR3 region is CASSLASGDLVYEQYF. Written as DNA, the CDR3 is TGTGCCAGCAGCTTGGCTAGCGGGGACCTCGTTTACGAGCAGTACTTC.

Written as DNA, the CDR3 is TGTGCCAGCTCACCATACGGGTCAGGGGGCGGCTACGAGCAGTACTTC. Translated: CASSPYGSGGGYEQYF. This sequence joins TRBV18 and TRBJ2-7; 8 positions match TRBD1. CDR3 length equals 16 residues. CDR1 and CDR2 from the germline V gene are KGHSH and LQKENI. Unmatched junction bases numbered 9, after V lost 2 bases and J lost 3 bases.

This sequence joins TRBV5-1 and TRBJ2-1, with TRBD1 identical over 10 bases. The CDR3 is made up of 16 amino acids. The germline V gene encodes CDR1 SGHRS and CDR2 YFSETQ. V trimming: 6 bases; J trimming: 7 bases; junction bases outside the gene matches: 13. CDR3 DNA sequence: TGCGCCAGCACCGAGCAAATCCCGGGACAGGGGAATGAGCAGTTCTTC. Translation: CASTEQIPGQGNEQFF.

Only one count was recorded for this clone. J is TRBJ2-3 and V is TRBV28; 9 nucleotides align to TRBD1. CDR3 length: 14 residues. Germline V gene sequence: CDR1 MDHEN, CDR2 SYDVKM. The CDR3 region is CAARTGGGRDTQYF. As DNA, the CDR3 is TGTGCGGCGAGAACAGGGGGCGGGCGTGATACGCAGTATTTT.

The chain uses TRBV30 and TRBJ2-7; D is tentatively TRBD1 or TRBD2 (5 bases each). CDR1 GTSNPN and CDR2 SVGIG come from the germline V gene (reference sequence). Trimming took off 5 bases at V and 2 bases at J, with 7 bases between the two ends. This CDR3 has 11 amino acids. CDR3 sequence: CAWGTTYEQYF. DNA for the CDR3: TGTGCCTGGGGGACGACCTACGAGCAGTACTTC.